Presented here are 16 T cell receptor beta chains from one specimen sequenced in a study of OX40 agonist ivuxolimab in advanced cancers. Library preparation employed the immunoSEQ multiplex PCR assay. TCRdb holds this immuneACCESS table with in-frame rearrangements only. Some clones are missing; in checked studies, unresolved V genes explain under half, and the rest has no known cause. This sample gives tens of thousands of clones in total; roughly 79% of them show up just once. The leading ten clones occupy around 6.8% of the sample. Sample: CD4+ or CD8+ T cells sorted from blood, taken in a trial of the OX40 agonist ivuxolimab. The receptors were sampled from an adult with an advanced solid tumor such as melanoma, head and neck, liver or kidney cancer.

CDR3 DNA: TGTGCCAGCAGCGTAGGCGGAGATACGCAGTATTTT. It translates to CASSVGGDTQYF. The chain couples TRBV9 to TRBJ2-3; no definite D call. The length of the CDR3 is 12 residues. CDR1 and CDR2 (germline): SGDLS, YYNGEE. Trimming removed 0 bases from V and 5 bases from J, with 4 bases in between. The full variable domain, with the rest looked up from reference TRBV9 and TRBJ2-3, is DSGVTQTPKHLITATGQRVTLRCSPRSGDLSVYWYQQSLDQGLQFLIQYYNGEERAKGNILERFSAQQFPDLHSELNLSSLELGDSALYFCASSVGGDTQYFGPGTRLTVL.

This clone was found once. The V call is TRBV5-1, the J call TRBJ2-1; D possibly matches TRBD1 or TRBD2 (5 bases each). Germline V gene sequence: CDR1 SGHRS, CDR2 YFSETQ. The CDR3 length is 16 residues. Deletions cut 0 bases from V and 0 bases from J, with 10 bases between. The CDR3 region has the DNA TGCGCCAGCAGCTTGGACGGGGCACTCTCCTACAATGAGCAGTTCTTC. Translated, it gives CASSLDGALSYNEQFF.

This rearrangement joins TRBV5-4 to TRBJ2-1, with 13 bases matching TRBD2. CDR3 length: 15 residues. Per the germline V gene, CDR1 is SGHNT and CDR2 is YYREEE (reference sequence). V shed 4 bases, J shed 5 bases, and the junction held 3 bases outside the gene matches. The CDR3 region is CASSRGTSGDNEQFF. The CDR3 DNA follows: TGTGCCAGCAGCCGAGGGACTAGCGGGGACAATGAGCAGTTCTTC.

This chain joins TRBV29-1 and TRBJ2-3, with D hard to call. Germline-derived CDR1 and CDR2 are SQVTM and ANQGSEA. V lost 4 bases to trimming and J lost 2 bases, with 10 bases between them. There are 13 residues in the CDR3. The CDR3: CSVVAVNTDTQYF. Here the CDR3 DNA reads TGCAGCGTTGTGGCGGTGAACACAGATACGCAGTATTTT.

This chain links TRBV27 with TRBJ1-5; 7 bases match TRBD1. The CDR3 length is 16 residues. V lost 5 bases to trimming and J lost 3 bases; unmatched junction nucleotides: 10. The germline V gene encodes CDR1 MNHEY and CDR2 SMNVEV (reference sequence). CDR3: CASSPSRGDLNQPQHF. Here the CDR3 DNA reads TGTGCCAGCAGTCCAAGCAGGGGGGATCTCAATCAGCCCCAGCATTTT.

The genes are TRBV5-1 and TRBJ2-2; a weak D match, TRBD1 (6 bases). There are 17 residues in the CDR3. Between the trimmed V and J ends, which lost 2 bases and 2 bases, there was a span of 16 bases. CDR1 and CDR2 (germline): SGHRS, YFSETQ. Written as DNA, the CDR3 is TGCGCCAGCAGCTTATTCCTCAGGGGCTACAACACCGGGGAGCTGTTTTTT. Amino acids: CASSLFLRGYNTGELFF.

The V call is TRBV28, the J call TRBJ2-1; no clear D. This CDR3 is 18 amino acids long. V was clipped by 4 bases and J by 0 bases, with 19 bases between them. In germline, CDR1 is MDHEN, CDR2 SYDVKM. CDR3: CASSSPQVLQSSYNEQFF. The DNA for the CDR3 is TGTGCCAGCAGTTCCCCCCAAGTTTTGCAGAGCTCCTACAATGAGCAGTTCTTC.

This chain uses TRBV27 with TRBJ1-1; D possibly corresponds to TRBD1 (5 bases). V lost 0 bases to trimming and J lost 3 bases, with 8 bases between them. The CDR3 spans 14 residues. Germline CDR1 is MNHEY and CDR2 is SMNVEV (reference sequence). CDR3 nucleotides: TGTGCCAGCAGTTTATCGATGGGGGACACTGAAGCTTTCTTT. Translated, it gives CASSLSMGDTEAFF.

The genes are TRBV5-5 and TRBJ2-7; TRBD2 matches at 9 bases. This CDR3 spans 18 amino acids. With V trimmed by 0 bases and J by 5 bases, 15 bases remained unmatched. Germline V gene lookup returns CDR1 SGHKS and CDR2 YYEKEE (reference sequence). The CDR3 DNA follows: TGTGCCAGCAGCTTGGTTGAGATGGCGGGAGGGACTTTGGACGAGCAGTACTTC. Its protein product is CASSLVEMAGGTLDEQYF.

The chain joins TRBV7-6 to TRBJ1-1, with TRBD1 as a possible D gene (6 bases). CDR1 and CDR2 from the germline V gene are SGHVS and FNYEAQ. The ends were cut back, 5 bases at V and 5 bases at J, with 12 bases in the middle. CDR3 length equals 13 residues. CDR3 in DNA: TGTGCCAGCAGCCCGCTGGACAGAACTGAAGCTTTCTTT. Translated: CASSPLDRTEAFF.

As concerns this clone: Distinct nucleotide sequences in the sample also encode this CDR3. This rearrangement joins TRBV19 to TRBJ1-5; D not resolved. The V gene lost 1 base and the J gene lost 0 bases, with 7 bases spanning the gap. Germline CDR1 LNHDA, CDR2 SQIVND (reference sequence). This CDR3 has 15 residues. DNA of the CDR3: TGTGCCAGTAGTATAGGCAGGTATAGCAATCAGCCCCAGCATTTT. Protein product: CASSIGRYSNQPQHF.

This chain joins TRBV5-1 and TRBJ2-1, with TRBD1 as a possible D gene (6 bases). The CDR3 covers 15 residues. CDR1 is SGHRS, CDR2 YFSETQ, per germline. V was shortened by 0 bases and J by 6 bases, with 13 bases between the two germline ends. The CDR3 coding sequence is TGCGCCAGCAGCTTGGCCGACGACAGGCGCAATGAGCAGTTCTTC. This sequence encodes CASSLADDRRNEQFF.

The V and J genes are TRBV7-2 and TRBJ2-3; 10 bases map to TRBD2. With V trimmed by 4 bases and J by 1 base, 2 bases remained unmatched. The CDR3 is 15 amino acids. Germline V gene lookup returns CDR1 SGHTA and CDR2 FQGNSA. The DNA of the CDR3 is TGTGCCAGCAGCTCGGGACTAGCGCGCACAGATACGCAGTATTTT. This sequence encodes CASSSGLARTDTQYF.

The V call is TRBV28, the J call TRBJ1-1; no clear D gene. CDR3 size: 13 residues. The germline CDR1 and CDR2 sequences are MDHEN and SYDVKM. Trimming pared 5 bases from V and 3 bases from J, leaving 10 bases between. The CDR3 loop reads CASSLSLDTEAFF. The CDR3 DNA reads TGTGCCAGCAGTCTATCCCTGGACACTGAAGCTTTCTTT.

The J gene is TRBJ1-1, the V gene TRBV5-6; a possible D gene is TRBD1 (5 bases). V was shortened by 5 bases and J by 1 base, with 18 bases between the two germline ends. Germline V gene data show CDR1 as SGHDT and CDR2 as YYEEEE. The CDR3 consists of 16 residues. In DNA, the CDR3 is TGTGCCAGCAGTTCGGCGGGGTTCGGACAGAACACTGAAGCTTTCTTT. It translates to CASSSAGFGQNTEAFF.

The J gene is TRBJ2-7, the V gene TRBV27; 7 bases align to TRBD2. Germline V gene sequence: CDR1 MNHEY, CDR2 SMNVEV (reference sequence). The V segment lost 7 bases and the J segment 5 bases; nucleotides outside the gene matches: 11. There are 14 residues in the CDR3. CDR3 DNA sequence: TGTGCCAGCACCACGGGTGCGGGAGTACACGAGCAGTACTTC. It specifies CASTTGAGVHEQYF.